This T cell receptor beta chain was observed in a study of molecular identifiers for immune sequencing clone quantification. This clonotype was counted many times. The naive CD8 libraries originated from between roughly 18,000 and 1,100,000 sorted cells and drew on 10%, 30% or 50% RNA. One entry per CDR3 protein, called by TCRdb with MiXCR from the PCR reads. The data hold hundreds of thousands of distinct CDR3 sequences, with roughly 21% observed a single time. The CDR3 is 15 residues long. Trimming removed 2 bases from V and 1 base from J, with 11 bases in between. Input material: naive CD8+ T cells from blood, with Jurkat cell RNA spiked in. Indicated subset: FACS-sorted CD8+CD4-CCR7+CD45RA+ naive T cells. The genes are TRBV12-3 or TRBV12-4 and TRBJ1-1; possibly TRBD1 for D (5 bases). The TCR was taken from a human donor in good health. Some libraries in this study had Jurkat cell RNA spiked in. CDR3 sequence reads: CASSLSGQQNTEAFF. The CDR3 nucleotides read TGTGCCAGCAGTTTATCGGGGCAGCAGAACACTGAAGCTTTCTTT.